Shown below are 15 T cell receptor beta chains from a single sample sequenced in a study of OX40 agonist ivuxolimab in advanced cancers. This table comes from immunoSEQ multiplex PCR, and its TCRdb copy is limited to in-frame clones, with some not included. The sample has tens of thousands of clones, nearly 90% seen once. Sequencing was performed on CD4+ or CD8+ T cells sorted from blood, taken in a trial of the OX40 agonist ivuxolimab. The receptors derive from an adult with an advanced solid tumor such as melanoma, head and neck, liver or kidney cancer.

The rearrangement uses TRBV19 and TRBJ2-4; 9 bases align to TRBD1. CDR1 and CDR2 from the germline V gene are LNHDA and SQIVND (reference sequence). The trim removed 5 bases at V and 3 bases at J, leaving 8 bases unmatched. CDR3 size: 16 residues. CDR3 bases: TGTGCCAGTAGTCCTACAGGGGGCGCGGGCAAAAACATTCAGTACTTC. It encodes CASSPTGGAGKNIQYF.

The chain uses TRBV5-1 and TRBJ2-5, with 10 bases matching TRBD1. The CDR3 totals 15 residues. J was trimmed by 0 bases and V by 4 bases; bases with no gene match: 3. Germline assignment: CDR1 SGHRS and CDR2 YFSETQ. CDR3 nucleotides: TGCGCCAGCAGCCCGGGACAGGGGTACCAAGAGACCCAGTACTTC. Encoded protein: CASSPGQGYQETQYF.

The CDR3 region is CASSVGPVARTHEQYF. In DNA form, the CDR3 reads TGTGCCAGCAGCGTCGGTCCGGTAGCGCGAACCCACGAGCAGTACTTC. The V call is TRBV9, the J call TRBJ2-7; D might be TRBD2 (5 bases). This CDR3 is built from 16 residues. Germline CDR1 and CDR2: SGDLS and YYNGEE. Trimming stripped 2 bases from V and 5 bases from J, with 20 bases between.

The chain links TRBV9 to TRBJ2-1; D remains ambiguous. CDR3 length: 16 amino acids. The germline gives CDR1 SGDLS, CDR2 YYNGEE. Between the trimmed V and J ends, which lost 0 bases and 4 bases, there was a span of 14 bases. The CDR3 DNA follows: TGTGCCAGCAGCGTAGAATCGGGCCAGCGATACAATGAGCAGTTCTTC. Its protein product is CASSVESGQRYNEQFF.

The gene calls are TRBV28 and TRBJ2-2; D gene ambiguous. Germline V gives CDR1 MDHEN, CDR2 SYDVKM. Trimming cost V 11 bases and J 4 bases, with 11 bases left between them. This CDR3 has 12 amino acids. CDR3 amino acids: CAVRSFTGELFF. In DNA form, the CDR3 reads TGTGCCGTCAGGTCTTTCACCGGGGAGCTGTTTTTT. Filled out from reference TRBV28 and TRBJ2-2, the complete variable domain reads DVKVTQSSRYLVKRTGEKVFLECVQDMDHENMFWYRQDPGLGLRLIYFSYDVKMKEKGDIPEGYSVSREKKERFSLILESASTNQTSMYLCAVRSFTGELFFGEGSRLTVL.

This clone has a single count. The rearrangement joins TRBV28 to TRBJ1-2; TRBD1 matches 10 bases. Trimming cost V 6 bases and J 6 bases; bases outside gene matches: 4. This CDR3 has 13 residues. The germline V gene has CDR1 MDHEN and CDR2 SYDVKM. The CDR3 is CASRGQGIDGYTF. The CDR3 bases are TGTGCCAGCAGGGGACAGGGGATCGATGGCTACACCTTC.

V gene TRBV2 combines with J gene TRBJ1-5; weak D call: TRBD1 (6 bases). V lost 7 bases, J lost 6 bases, and 16 bases lay in between. CDR1 is SNHLY and CDR2 is FYNNEI in the germline V gene. CDR3 length: 14 amino acids. CDR3 DNA sequence: TGTGCCAGCACCCAAGGGGGGATGGGTCAGCCCCAGCATTTT. Protein sequence: CASTQGGMGQPQHF.

This clone was found once. The J gene is TRBJ1-3, the V gene TRBV30, with D hard to call. The CDR3 covers 14 residues. Germline V gene data show CDR1 as GTSNPN and CDR2 as SVGIG (reference sequence). V was trimmed by 3 bases and J by 0 bases, leaving 9 bases between them. Here the CDR3 reads CAWRAASSGNTIYF. Written as DNA, the CDR3 is TGTGCCTGGAGAGCGGCGAGCTCTGGAAACACCATATATTTT.

The CDR3, as DNA: TGTGCCAGCACCGGTGGGAGACTAGCGGGTCATGAGCAGTTCTTC. Its protein product is CASTGGRLAGHEQFF. The chain employs TRBV2 and TRBJ2-1; 10 bases agree with TRBD2. J was trimmed by 8 bases and V by 7 bases; bases with no gene match: 11. The CDR3 runs 15 residues. Looked up from germline, CDR1 is SNHLY and CDR2 is FYNNEI.

The sample holds one count of this clone. The V and J genes are TRBV7-9 and TRBJ2-7; 9 bases align to TRBD1. The V and J ends lost 2 bases and 7 bases, in that order; junction bases with no gene match: 12. This CDR3 region has 16 residues. The germline V gene has CDR1 SEHNR and CDR2 FQNEAQ (reference sequence). In DNA form, the CDR3 reads TGTGCCAGCAGCTTAATACCGGGACAGGGCCCGTGGGAGCAGTACTTC. It specifies CASSLIPGQGPWEQYF. Based on the CDR3 plus reference TRBV7-9 and TRBJ2-7, the full variable domain is DTGVSQNPRHKITKRGQNVTFRCDPISEHNRLYWYRQTLGQGPEFLTYFQNEAQLEKSRLLSDRFSAERPKGSFSTLEIQRTEQGDSAMYLCASSLIPGQGPWEQYFGPGTRLTVT.

The genes are TRBV6-1 and TRBJ1-4; weak D call: TRBD1 (6 bases). Per the germline V gene, CDR1 is MNHNS and CDR2 is SASEGT. Trimming took 5 bases from V and 8 from J, leaving 18 bases between them. The CDR3 sequence is 15 residues long. The chain's CDR3 is CASSFGGASSEKLFF. The CDR3 DNA reads TGTGCCAGCAGTTTCGGGGGGGCAAGTAGCGAAAAACTGTTTTTT.

The gene calls are TRBV15 and TRBJ2-7; D not certain. There are 13 residues in the CDR3. Germline CDR1 is LNHNV and CDR2 is YYDKDF (reference sequence). Between the trimmed V and J ends, which lost 3 bases and 2 bases, there was a span of 8 bases. The CDR3 protein is CATSRAVAYEQYF. CDR3 nucleotides: TGTGCCACCAGCAGGGCGGTAGCCTACGAGCAGTACTTC.

The V gene is TRBV5-1, the J gene TRBJ2-5, with unresolved D. V shed 0 bases and J shed 3 bases, with 9 bases lying between them. CDR1 and CDR2 from the germline V gene are SGHRS and YFSETQ. The CDR3 is 14 amino acids. The CDR3 DNA is TGCGCCAGCAGCTTGGATTCTAGTAAAGAGACCCAGTACTTC. This encodes CASSLDSSKETQYF. The full variable domain, in which reference TRBV5-1 and TRBJ2-5 provide the parts outside the CDR3, is KAGVTQTPRYLIKTRGQQVTLSCSPISGHRSVSWYQQTPGQGLQFLFEYFSETQRNKGNFPGRFSGRQFSNSRSEMNVSTLELGDSALYLCASSLDSSKETQYFGPGTRLLVL.

The genes are TRBV5-6 and TRBJ2-2; no clear D. Trimming removed 0 bases at V and 1 base at J, with 4 bases between. There are 14 residues in the CDR3. Germline loops: CDR1 SGHDT, CDR2 YYEEEE. The CDR3 protein is CASSLDLNTGELFF. CDR3 nucleotide sequence: TGTGCCAGCAGCTTGGATCTGAACACCGGGGAGCTGTTTTTT.

This chain uses TRBV28 with TRBJ2-7, with TRBD2 identical over 7 bases. The junction had 9 bases not matched to a gene; V was cut back by 6 bases and J by 10 bases. The CDR3 is 12 residues long. Germline V gene lookup returns CDR1 MDHEN and CDR2 SYDVKM. In DNA, the CDR3 is TGTGCCAGCAGAGCCGGGACTAACACTCAGTACTTC. It yields the protein CASRAGTNTQYF.